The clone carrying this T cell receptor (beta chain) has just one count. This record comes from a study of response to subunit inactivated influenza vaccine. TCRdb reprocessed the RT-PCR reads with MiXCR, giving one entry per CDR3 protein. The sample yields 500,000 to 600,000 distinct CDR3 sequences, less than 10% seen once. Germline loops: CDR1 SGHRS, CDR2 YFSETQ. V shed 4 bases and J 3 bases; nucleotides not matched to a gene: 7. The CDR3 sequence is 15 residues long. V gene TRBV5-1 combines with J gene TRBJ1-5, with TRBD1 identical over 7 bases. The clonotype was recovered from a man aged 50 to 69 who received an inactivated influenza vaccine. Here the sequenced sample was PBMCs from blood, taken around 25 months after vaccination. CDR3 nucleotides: TGCGCCAGCAGCCCCGGGGACAGCCCCAATCAGCCCCAGCATTTT. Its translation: CASSPGDSPNQPQHF.